This T cell receptor beta chain was sequenced during a study of CD8+ T cells in alopecia areata. Study summary: Tofacitinib was given for 6 to 18 months, then stopped for 6 months.

Reverse transcribed after extraction, RNA yielded cDNA as the sequencing template. The table came from immunoSEQ multiplex PCR; TCRdb's copy has only in-frame clones and leaves some out. Found here are about 120,000 clones, 50% to 55% of them singletons; the top ten hold approximately 0.5%. This clone was picked up a small number of times. Its antigen is undetermined. This CDR3 has 14 residues. Per the germline V gene, CDR1 is SGDLS and CDR2 is YYNGEE. V shed 4 bases, J shed 7 bases, and the junction held 4 bases outside the gene matches. Whole-study findings and limits: Clonality was higher in lesional than normal scalp, especially in alopecia totalis/universalis.

Stated treatment: oral pan-JAK inhibitor, 5-10 mg twice daily. The J gene is TRBJ1-5, the V gene TRBV9; 11 bases agree with TRBD1. Sample: CD4+ T cells sorted from blood, taken at week 4, from a patient treated with tofacitinib. The receptor comes from a human donor with alopecia areata. The CDR3: CASSIGQGAQPQHF. CDR3 in DNA: TGTGCCAGCAGCATTGGACAGGGGGCCCAGCCCCAGCATTTT.